The subject of this entry is one T cell receptor (beta chain). Its antigen has not been determined. The donors whose samples were sequenced had carbamazepine-induced Stevens-Johnson syndrome or toxic epidermal necrolysis (CBZ-SJS/TEN). Peripheral blood repertoires came from CBZ-SJS/TEN patients of Han Chinese (roughly 5) and European (about 6) origin. To look for drug-specific clonotypes, next-generation sequencing was used to profile the T cell receptor repertoires of patients with drug-induced severe cutaneous adverse reactions. The RNA was isolated from either blister cells of skin lesions or peripheral blood mononuclear cells. For both bulk and single-cell sequencing, libraries were prepared with the iRepertoire multiplex PCR system and TCR subtype-specific primers. Multiplex PCR using primers aimed at the V, D and J gene regions produced the bulk TCR beta libraries. Approximately 85-550 ng of RNA per sample was used as input for bulk TCR library preparation. Bulk TCR beta amplicons were sequenced on an Illumina MiSeq. On the authors' methods: Sample misassignments and low-quality sequencing reads were filtered out during quality control steps. CDR3 was defined as the amino acids between the V-gene Y[YFLI]C motif and the J-segment [FW]GXGT motif. TRBV and TRBJ gene assignments and CDR3 clonotypes followed the IMGT database. TRBV expression in each sample was normalized to the mean expression of the same gene in PBMC from approximately 44 healthy donors. TCRdb reprocessed the reads, and each CDR3 protein sequence is entered once, without DNA. The V and J calls shown here were made by TCRdb, not taken from the authors' results. The table of this sample itemizes around 6,000 distinct CDR3 sequences. The ten largest make up just over 15% of the sample.

The germline V gene encodes CDR1 DFQATT and CDR2 SNEGSKA (reference sequence). The CDR3 goes from the cysteine to the phenylalanine over 12 residues. No DNA sequence was recorded. The data were obtained in a study of T cells in severe cutaneous drug reactions (dated by TCRdb to the late 2010s). For context, the study as a whole: Between the early 2010s and the late 2010s, patients were recruited from Taiwan, Thailand and a European registry network. Enrollment was limited to patients whose SJS/TEN or DRESS diagnosis was probable or definite according to RegiSCAR criteria. The Naranjo algorithm and the ALDEN drug causality algorithm were used to assign the culprit drug. Blister fluids/cells, PBMC and other biological samples were taken from patients in the acute stage or the recovery stage. Bulk TCR sequencing was combined with single-cell sequencing, quantitative PCR validation, functional assays and transgenic mouse experiments. Libraries used iRepertoire multiplex PCR; authors cited a comparison showing similar capture of abundant clonotypes across iRepertoire and 5' RACE methods with or without UMI. Here is what the overall study found, with its caveats: CBZ-SJS/TEN patients showed strongly increased TRBV12-4 usage, with an average of about 32% in blister cells and roughly 5% in PBMC. The authors noted that whether the public TCR generalizes to SJS/TEN caused by other drugs still needs further study. A public TCRbeta CDR3, present at a mean of approximately 13% in all seven CBZ-SJS/TEN blister samples, was undetectable or scarce in PBMC from tolerant controls and healthy donors.

This chain is built from TRBV20-1 and TRBJ1-5; lacking DNA, the TRBD1 call made by TCRdb goes unchecked. The sequencing input was PBMCs. This TCR derives from a human donor with a severe cutaneous adverse drug reaction. CDR3 protein: CSAAGTDQPQHF.